This is a list of T cell receptor beta chains from one sample in a study of blood T cell repertoires in COVID-19. Here immunoSEQ multiplex PCR was the method, and the copy in TCRdb shows in-frame clones only, minus some. The profile shows about 140,000 clones, over 80% of them singletons. The specimen sequenced was peripheral blood. These receptors were obtained from a man aged 55 to 69 with active or convalescent COVID-19. The CDR3 runs from the conserved cysteine through the conserved F or W. The D gene is left open where the match is weak.

D: .
J: TRBJ1-1
V: TRBV10-3
DNA: TGTGCCATCAGTGAGTCGACAGCCCGCCTCGAAGCTTTCTTT
CDR3: CAISESTARLEAFF

D: .
J: TRBJ1-2
V: TRBV27
DNA: TGTGCCAGCAGTAGGGGGATGAACTATGGCTACACCTTC
CDR3: CASSRGMNYGYTF

D: TRBD1
J: TRBJ1-1
V: TRBV29-1
DNA: TGCAGCGTTTTAGGGGCGGACAGGGGTCGATTGAACACTGAAGCTTTCTTT
CDR3: CSVLGADRGRLNTEAFF

D: .
J: TRBJ1-2
V: TRBV6-2/TRBV6-3
DNA: TGTGCCAGCAGTTACTCGGGAGGGACTCTGTATGGCTACACCTTC
CDR3: CASSYSGGTLYGYTF

D: TRBD1
J: TRBJ1-1
V: TRBV2
DNA: TGTGCCAGCAGTCCAGGGGGCGCGGAAGCTTTCTTT
CDR3: CASSPGGAEAFF

D: TRBD1
J: TRBJ2-3
V: TRBV11-2
DNA: TGTGCCAGCAGTCGACAGGGGGCGCGGAAATATACGCAGTATTTT
CDR3: CASSRQGARKYTQYF

D: .
J: TRBJ1-2
V: TRBV28
DNA: TGTGCCAGCAGCCGACCAGGACAGCTTGGCTACACCTTC
CDR3: CASSRPGQLGYTF

D: .
J: TRBJ1-2
V: TRBV24-1
DNA: TGTGCCACCAGTGACTCCCGGGACATTAACTATGGCTACACCTTC
CDR3: CATSDSRDINYGYTF

D: TRBD1
J: TRBJ1-6
V: TRBV30
DNA: TGTGCCTGGGATGAACAGGGGAATTCACCCCTCCACTTT
CDR3: CAWDEQGNSPLHF

D: TRBD1
J: TRBJ2-5
V: TRBV11-3
DNA: TGTGCCAGCAGCTCCTCCCGACAGGGGGAGCAAGAGACCCAGTACTTC
CDR3: CASSSSRQGEQETQYF

D: .
J: TRBJ2-7
V: TRBV29-1
DNA: TGCAGCGTTCGGGCAGGGATCTACGAGCAGTACTTC
CDR3: CSVRAGIYEQYF

D: TRBD1
J: TRBJ1-2
V: TRBV7-9
DNA: TGTGCCAGCAGCTTAGCCGACAGGGATTTCTATGGCTACACCTTC
CDR3: CASSLADRDFYGYTF

D: TRBD2
J: TRBJ2-1
V: TRBV7-2
DNA: TGTGCCAGCAGCTTTATGGGGACTAGCGGTCTGGGCGGGGGGCAGTTCTTC
CDR3: CASSFMGTSGLGGGQFF

D: .
J: TRBJ1-2
V: TRBV5-4
DNA: TGTGCCAGCAGCTTGGACGCCAGGTACTATGGCTACACCTTC
CDR3: CASSLDARYYGYTF

D: .
J: TRBJ2-5
V: TRBV5-1
DNA: TGCGCCAGCAGCTTCGGGAAACGAGAGACCCAGTACTTC
CDR3: CASSFGKRETQYF

D: .
J: TRBJ1-5
V: TRBV28
DNA: TGTGCCAGCAGTTTATCTGCAGGTTTATATAGCAATCAGCCCCAGCATTTT
CDR3: CASSLSAGLYSNQPQHF

D: .
J: TRBJ2-7
V: TRBV28
DNA: TGTGCCACCTTGTCTCCGACAGGTTCCTACGAGCAGTACTTC
CDR3: CATLSPTGSYEQYF

D: TRBD1
J: TRBJ1-6
V: TRBV5-8
DNA: TGTGCCAGCAGCCCGGGACAGAGTAATTCACCCCTCCACTTT
CDR3: CASSPGQSNSPLHF

D: .
J: TRBJ2-5
V: TRBV29-1
DNA: TGCAGCGTTGAAGATCCGCTGAACGCGAATCAAGAGACCCAGTACTTC
CDR3: CSVEDPLNANQETQYF

D: TRBD1
J: TRBJ2-5
V: TRBV28
DNA: TGTGCCAGCAGTACGACAGGGGAGGCGGAGACCCAGTACTTC
CDR3: CASSTTGEAETQYF

D: .
J: TRBJ2-7
V: TRBV28
DNA: TGTGCCAGCAGTTCTGTCTACGAGCAGTACTTC
CDR3: CASSSVYEQYF

D: .
J: TRBJ2-7
V: TRBV6-5
DNA: TGTGCCAGCAGTTACGGACAGAACTACGAGCAGTACTTC
CDR3: CASSYGQNYEQYF

D: .
J: TRBJ1-4
V: TRBV11-2
DNA: TGTGCCAGCAGCTTGTCGCCAAATACAAATGAAAAACTGTTTTTT
CDR3: CASSLSPNTNEKLFF

D: TRBD2
J: TRBJ2-5
V: TRBV5-1
DNA: TGCGCCAGCAGCTTGACTAGCGGGAGCGTTGAGACCCAGTACTTC
CDR3: CASSLTSGSVETQYF